This T cell receptor (beta chain) stems from a study of blood T cells in healthy people across ages. The study's findings and limits: Diversity estimates drawn from one million T cells were deemed underestimates. Roughly linear age-related decline in beta diversity appeared, significant by age about 40.

In the case of this clonotype: Its target is not known.

Peripheral blood from each donor was collected in a volume of 8 to 10 milliliters. PCR was performed a second time for about 6 to 12 cycles using a sample-barcoded 5' primer and a J-beta primer mix. The yield of each sample was at least 2.5 million CDR3-containing paired-end reads. TCRdb redid the calling of the 5' RACE reads with MiXCR, one entry per CDR3 protein. The repertoire has about 760,000 distinct CDR3 sequences, about 56% of them found once; the top ten carry around 25%. The CDR3 is 13 residues long. Germline assignment: CDR1 SGHTA and CDR2 FQGNSA. V was trimmed by 4 bases and J by 11 bases, leaving 17 bases between them.

The clonotype originates from a man aged 40-50 years in good health. The rearrangement joins TRBV7-2 to TRBJ2-5; no firm D call. Sequencing was performed on blood. CDR3 bases: TGTGCCAGCAGCTCCTTAGGGATTGCTGAGCAGTACTTC. Its translation is CASSSLGIAEQYF.